This TCR beta chain was observed in a study of T cell responses to AZD1222 COVID-19 vaccine. Study results and limitations: Only a handful of AZD1222 recipients, six or seven in all, had baseline seropositivity. White British ancestry dominated among donors, who included more females, and clonal diversity was possibly underestimated.

This CDR3 has 14 amino acids. The germline V gene has CDR1 SGHTA and CDR2 FQGNSA. Losses at the gene ends were 6 bases for V and 5 bases for J; bases not matched to a gene: 5. This clone was observed a single time. Its antigen is currently unknown. Profiling relied on immunoSEQ multiplex PCR, and the TCRdb table lists in-frame clones only, not all of them. This table has some 200,000 clones, about 92% appearing once. The starting material was peripheral blood, obtained on day 0 of MenACWY control vaccination. The rearrangement uses TRBV7-2 and TRBJ2-7; 12 positions match TRBD1. The clonotype originates from an adult in good health. The CDR3 reads CASRAGTGGHEQYF. The CDR3 region has the DNA TGTGCCAGCAGGGCCGGGACAGGGGGCCACGAGCAGTACTTC.